These 25 T cell receptor beta chains share one sample of origin, sequenced in a study of neurological immune-mediated disorders. Time point indicated: longitudinal time-point 3. TCRdb analysed the 5' RACE reads with MiXCR anew, one entry per CDR3 protein. This sample yields approximately 47,000 distinct CDR3 sequences, of which about 13% are seen a single time; approximately 9% belongs to the top ten. Sequencing was performed on PBMCs. The receptors here all came from a male donor with HTLV-1-associated myelopathy (HAM/TSP).

About this clonotype: Being one base from a much bigger clone, this may be a read error. The chain uses TRBV29-1 and TRBJ2-1; 8 nucleotides line up with TRBD1. CDR1 SQVTM and CDR2 ANQGSEA come from the germline V gene. The CDR3 is made up of 12 amino acids. The CDR3 DNA sequence: TGCAGAGTCCAGGGACAGGCGGATGAGCAGTTCTTC. Translated: CRVQGQADEQFF.

The chain has TRBV20-1 and TRBJ2-7, with 9 nucleotides matching TRBD2. This CDR3 has 15 residues. The germline V gene has CDR1 DFQATT and CDR2 SNEGSKA (reference sequence). The V and J ends lost 0 bases and 5 bases, in that order; junction bases with no gene match: 8. The CDR3, as DNA: TGCAGTGCTAGAGATCTGCTGGGACTAGCCAACGAGCAGTACTTC. Translation: CSARDLLGLANEQYF.

The sample holds many counts of this clonotype. The rearrangement uses TRBV5-1 and TRBJ1-2; 9 bases map to TRBD1. Germline CDR1 is SGHRS and CDR2 is YFSETQ. J lost 3 bases, V lost 1 base, and 4 bases had no gene match. This CDR3 region has 15 residues. CDR3: CASSLTGGSDYGYTF. CDR3 DNA sequence: TGCGCCAGCAGCTTGACAGGGGGCTCGGACTATGGCTACACCTTC.

This clonotype was seen at least ten times. The V and J genes are TRBV4-3 and TRBJ1-2; D is unresolved. There are 16 residues in the CDR3. V was trimmed by 0 bases and J by 5 bases, leaving 16 bases between them. CDR1 and CDR2 (germline): LGHNA, YSLEER. The DNA for the CDR3 is TGCGCCAGCAGCCAAGATGGAGGAGTACCTACTTATGGCTACACCTTC. Encoded protein: CASSQDGGVPTYGYTF.

This clonotype was detected ten times or more. V is TRBV19 and J is TRBJ1-5; D is possibly TRBD1 (5 bases). The CDR3 totals 14 residues. V was shortened by 5 bases and J by 3 bases, with 11 bases between the two germline ends. Germline-derived CDR1 and CDR2 are LNHDA and SQIVND (reference sequence). DNA for the CDR3: TGTGCCAGTAGTGCGACAGACCCCAATCAGCCCCAGCATTTT. Translating gives CASSATDPNQPQHF.

A word on this clonotype: A read error may explain this, as a much larger clone is one base away. The V and J genes are TRBV29-1 and TRBJ2-2, with D maybe TRBD2 (6 bases). The CDR3 runs to 15 residues. Germline V CDR1 and CDR2: SQVTM, ANQGSEA. The V end lost 4 bases, the J end lost 3 bases, and 15 bases lay between the germline ends. CDR3 coding DNA: TGCAGCGTTGTCGCGGGGAGTTGGGACACCGGGGAGCTGTTTTTT. As protein: CSVVAGSWDTGELFF.

This clonotype was observed at least ten times. The chain recombines TRBV18 with TRBJ1-1; D is ambiguous. Germline CDR1 KGHSH, CDR2 LQKENI. The ends were cut back, 3 bases at V and 3 bases at J, with 2 bases in the middle. CDR3 length equals 11 residues. The CDR3 here is CASSPDTEAFF. The CDR3 DNA is TGTGCCAGCTCACCGGACACTGAAGCTTTCTTT.

The chain couples TRBV5-1 to TRBJ1-1, with D perhaps matching TRBD1 (5 bases). Germline-derived CDR1 and CDR2 are SGHRS and YFSETQ. V dropped 3 bases and J dropped 0 bases, with 9 bases sitting between them. CDR3 length equals 14 residues. The CDR3 region has the DNA TGCGCCAGCAGCTCTTCGACAGTGAACACTGAAGCTTTCTTT. Protein product: CASSSSTVNTEAFF.

Ten or more counts support this clonotype. The gene calls are TRBV21-1 and TRBJ2-1; the table's D call, TRBD1, was not checked against the DNA. TRBV21-1 is listed as a pseudogene. The CDR3 has 16 residues. The CDR3 region is CASSKGDSGGDNEQFF. DNA for the CDR3: TGTGCCAGCAGCAAGGGGGACAGCGGGGGCGACAATGAGCAGTTCTTC.

This clonotype was found many times. This chain joins TRBV5-1 and TRBJ2-5; TRBD2 matches at 10 bases. Germline V gives CDR1 SGHRS, CDR2 YFSETQ. This CDR3 has 14 amino acids. V shed 1 base and J 5 bases; nucleotides not matched to a gene: 2. DNA for the CDR3: TGCGCCAGCAGCTTGCAGACTAGCGGGGAGACCCAGTACTTC. It encodes CASSLQTSGETQYF.

Ten or more counts support this clonotype. The chain joins TRBV28 to TRBJ1-2; tentative D call: TRBD1 (5 bases). The CDR3 has 14 residues. CDR1 MDHEN and CDR2 SYDVKM come from the germline V gene. Trimming shortened V by 4 bases and J by 4 bases, and 13 bases separated the two germline ends. This CDR3 reads CASSYYGGAYGYTF. The CDR3 DNA reads as TGTGCCAGCAGTTATTACGGAGGGGCCTATGGCTACACCTTC.

The sample holds a few counts of this clonotype. This rearrangement joins TRBV27 to TRBJ1-6, with a weak D call TRBD1 (6 bases). There are 15 residues in the CDR3. Trimming shortened V by 5 bases and J by 4 bases, and 12 bases separated the two germline ends. Germline loops: CDR1 MNHEY, CDR2 SMNVEV (reference sequence). The CDR3 nucleotides are TGTGCCAGCAGTATTGGACAGTTTTATAATTCACCCCTCCACTTT. This encodes CASSIGQFYNSPLHF.

There are many counts of this clonotype. The CDR3 protein is CASSFGTGDYEQYF. CDR3 nucleotide sequence: TGTGCCAGCAGTTTTGGGACAGGGGACTACGAGCAGTACTTC. The chain carries TRBV7-9 and TRBJ2-7; 10 nucleotides line up with TRBD1. Germline trimming cut 6 bases from V and 3 bases from J; bases unmatched to any gene: 5. This CDR3 spans 14 amino acids. The V gene's germline CDR1 is SEHNR and CDR2 FQNEAQ (reference sequence).

About this clonotype: A read error may account for a junction end that differs from germline. The CDR3 spells CASSLNLHRLPGYEALF. CDR3 bases: TGTGCCAGCAGCTTAAATCTTCACAGGCTCCCGGGGTATGAAGCTTTATTT. The chain joins TRBV7-9 to TRBJ1-1, with a tentative D call TRBD1 (5 bases). The CDR3 has 17 amino acids. CDR1 and CDR2 (germline): SEHNR, FQNEAQ (reference sequence).

This clonotype was picked up many times. V usage is TRBV20-1 and J usage is TRBJ1-5; 7 bases match TRBD1. The CDR3 runs to 14 residues. The ends lost 3 bases at V and 1 base at J; junction bases unmatched: 3. The V gene's germline CDR1 is DFQATT and CDR2 SNEGSKA (reference sequence). The CDR3 nucleotides read TGCAGTGCTAGGACAGGGCCGAGCAATCAGCCCCAGCATTTT. Translation gives CSARTGPSNQPQHF.

The table lists this clonotype with many counts. One end of the junction fails to match germline, which may point to a read error. The CDR3 coding sequence is TGTGCCAGCTCTCAAGCGGGGCGTAATGCGGGCTTC. This sequence encodes CASSQAGRNAGF. V usage is TRBV2 and J usage is TRBJ2-7; 7 nucleotides line up with TRBD2. The CDR3 sequence is 12 residues long. Germline V gene data show CDR1 as SNHLY and CDR2 as FYNNEI.

This clonotype was observed many times. The V call is TRBV5-4, the J call TRBJ2-1; D perhaps matches TRBD2 (6 bases). Germline V lookup: CDR1 SGHNT, CDR2 YYREEE (reference sequence). The CDR3 loop spans 16 amino acids. Trimming took 4 bases from V and 0 from J, leaving 14 bases between them. DNA for the CDR3: TGTGCCAGCAGCACCGGGGGTGGTAGCTCCTACAATGAGCAGTTCTTC. Translated: CASSTGGGSSYNEQFF.

This clonotype was seen a few times. CDR3: CASSKRRGGSVNYGYTF. In DNA form, the CDR3 reads TGTGCCAGCAGCAAAAGACGGGGGGGGTCGGTGAACTATGGCTACACCTTC. The chain carries TRBV21-1 and TRBJ1-2; the tabulated D call, TRBD1, remains unverified against the DNA. TRBV21-1 is assigned pseudogene status. CDR3 length equals 17 residues.

This clonotype was seen ten or more times. The J gene is TRBJ2-3, the V gene TRBV6-2 or TRBV6-3; TRBD2 matches at 12 bases. CDR3 length equals 18 residues. Per the germline V gene, CDR1 is MNHEY and CDR2 is SVGEGT. V was clipped by 2 bases and J by 5 bases; unmatched bases: 11. The CDR3 nucleotides read TGTGCCAGCAGTTACGGAAGGACTAGCGGGGCTGCCCTAGATACGCAGTATTTT. Translated: CASSYGRTSGAALDTQYF.

This clonotype was seen repeatedly, ten times or more. The rearrangement links TRBV5-1 to TRBJ2-5, with D uncertain. The V gene lost 0 bases and the J gene lost 5 bases, with 8 bases spanning the gap. In germline, CDR1 is SGHRS, CDR2 YFSETQ. The CDR3 has 13 amino acids. CDR3 nucleotide sequence: TGCGCCAGCAGCTTGGCCGGATGGGAGACCCAGTACTTC. Translating it yields CASSLAGWETQYF.

This clonotype was observed many times. V gene TRBV7-2 combines with J gene TRBJ2-5; 9 bases match TRBD2. Germline lookup yields CDR1 SGHTA and CDR2 FQGNSA. Losses at the gene ends were 2 bases for V and 5 bases for J; bases not matched to a gene: 6. The CDR3 has 15 residues. CDR3 bases: TGTGCCAGCAGCTTACTGGAGAGCGGGGGGGAGACCCAGTACTTC. This gives the protein CASSLLESGGETQYF.

This clonotype was detected many times. V usage is TRBV5-1 and J usage is TRBJ2-2; D might be TRBD1 (5 bases). V was pared by 0 bases and J by 6 bases, with 18 bases between. The germline V gene has CDR1 SGHRS and CDR2 YFSETQ. There are 17 residues in the CDR3. The CDR3 region has the DNA TGCGCCAGCAGCTTGGACCCCGACAGTGAACACTCCGGGGAGCTGTTTTTT. It encodes CASSLDPDSEHSGELFF.

The sample holds many counts of this clonotype. This chain uses TRBV5-1 with TRBJ2-1; weak D call: TRBD2 (5 bases). Germline CDR1 is SGHRS and CDR2 is YFSETQ. This CDR3 region has 16 residues. Trimming stripped 1 base from V and 3 bases from J, with 14 bases between. The chain's CDR3 is CASSLQAGLIYNEQFF. The CDR3 DNA sequence: TGCGCCAGCAGCTTGCAGGCGGGTCTAATCTACAATGAGCAGTTCTTC. The variable domain in full, completed from reference TRBV5-1 and TRBJ2-1, reads KAGVTQTPRYLIKTRGQQVTLSCSPISGHRSVSWYQQTPGQGLQFLFEYFSETQRNKGNFPGRFSGRQFSNSRSEMNVSTLELGDSALYLCASSLQAGLIYNEQFFGPGTRLTVL.

In this sample, this clonotype turned up many times. The chain employs TRBV5-1 and TRBJ2-3, with 8 bases matching TRBD1. Germline V gives CDR1 SGHRS, CDR2 YFSETQ. CDR3 length: 15 residues. V gave up 7 bases and J gave up 1 base; unmatched junction bases: 8. CDR3 DNA: TGCGCCAGCTCTGGACAGGGTGTTGGCACAGATACGCAGTATTTT. This sequence encodes CASSGQGVGTDTQYF.

This clonotype was counted many times. The rearrangement uses TRBV12-3 or TRBV12-4 and TRBJ2-7; D assignment may be TRBD1 or TRBD2 (5 bases each). This CDR3 is built from 15 residues. V gave up 3 bases and J gave up 2 bases, with 14 bases separating them. CDR3 in DNA: TGTGCCAGCAGTTTTGGGACGACCCTTACCTACGAGCAGTACTTC. Translation: CASSFGTTLTYEQYF.